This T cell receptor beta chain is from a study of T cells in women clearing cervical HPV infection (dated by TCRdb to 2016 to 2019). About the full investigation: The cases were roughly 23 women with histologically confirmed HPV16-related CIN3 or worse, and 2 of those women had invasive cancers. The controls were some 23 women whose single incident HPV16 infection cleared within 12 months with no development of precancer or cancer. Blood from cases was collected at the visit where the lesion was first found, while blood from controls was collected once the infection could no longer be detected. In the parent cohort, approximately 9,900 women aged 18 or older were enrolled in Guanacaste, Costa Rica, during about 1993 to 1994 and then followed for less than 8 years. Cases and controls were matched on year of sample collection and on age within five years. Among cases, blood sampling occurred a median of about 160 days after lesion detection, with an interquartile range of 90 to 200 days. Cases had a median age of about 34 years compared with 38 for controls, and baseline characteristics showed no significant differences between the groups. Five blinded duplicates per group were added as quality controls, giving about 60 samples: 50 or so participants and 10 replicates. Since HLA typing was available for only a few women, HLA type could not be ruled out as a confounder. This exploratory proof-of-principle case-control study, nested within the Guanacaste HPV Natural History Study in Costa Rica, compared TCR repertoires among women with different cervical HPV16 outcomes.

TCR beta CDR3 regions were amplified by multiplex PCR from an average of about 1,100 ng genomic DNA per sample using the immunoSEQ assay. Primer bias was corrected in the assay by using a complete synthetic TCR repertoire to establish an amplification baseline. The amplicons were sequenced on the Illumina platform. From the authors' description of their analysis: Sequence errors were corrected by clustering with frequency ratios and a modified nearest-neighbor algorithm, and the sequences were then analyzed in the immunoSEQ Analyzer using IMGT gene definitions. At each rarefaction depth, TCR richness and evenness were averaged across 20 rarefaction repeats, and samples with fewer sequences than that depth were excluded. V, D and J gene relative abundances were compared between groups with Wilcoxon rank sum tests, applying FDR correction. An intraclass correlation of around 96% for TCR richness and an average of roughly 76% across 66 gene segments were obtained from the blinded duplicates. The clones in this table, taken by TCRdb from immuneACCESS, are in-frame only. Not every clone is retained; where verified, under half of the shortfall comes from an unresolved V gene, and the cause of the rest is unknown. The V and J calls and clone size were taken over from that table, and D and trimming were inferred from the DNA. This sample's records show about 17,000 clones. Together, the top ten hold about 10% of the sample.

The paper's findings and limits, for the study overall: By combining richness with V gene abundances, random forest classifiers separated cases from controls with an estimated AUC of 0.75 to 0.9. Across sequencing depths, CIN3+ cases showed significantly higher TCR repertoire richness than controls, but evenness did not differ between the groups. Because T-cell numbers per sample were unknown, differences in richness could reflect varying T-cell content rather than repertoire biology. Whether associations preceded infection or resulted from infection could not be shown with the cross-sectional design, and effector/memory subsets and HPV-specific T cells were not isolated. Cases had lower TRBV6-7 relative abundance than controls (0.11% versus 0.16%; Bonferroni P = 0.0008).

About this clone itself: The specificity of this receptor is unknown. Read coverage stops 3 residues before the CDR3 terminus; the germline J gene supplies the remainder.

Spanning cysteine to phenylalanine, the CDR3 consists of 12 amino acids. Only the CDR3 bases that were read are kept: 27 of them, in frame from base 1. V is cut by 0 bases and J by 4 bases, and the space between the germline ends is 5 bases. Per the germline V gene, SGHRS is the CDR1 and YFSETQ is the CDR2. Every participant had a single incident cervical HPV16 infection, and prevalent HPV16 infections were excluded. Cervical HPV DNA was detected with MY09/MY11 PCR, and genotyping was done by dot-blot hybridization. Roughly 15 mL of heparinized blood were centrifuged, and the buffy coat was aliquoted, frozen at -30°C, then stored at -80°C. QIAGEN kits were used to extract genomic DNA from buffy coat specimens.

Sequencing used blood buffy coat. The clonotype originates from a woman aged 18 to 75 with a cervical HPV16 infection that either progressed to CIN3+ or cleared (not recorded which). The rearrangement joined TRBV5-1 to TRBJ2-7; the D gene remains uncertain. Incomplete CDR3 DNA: TGCGCCAGCAGCTTGGAGGGTTACGAG. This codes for CASSLEGYE. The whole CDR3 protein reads CASSLEGYEQYF.